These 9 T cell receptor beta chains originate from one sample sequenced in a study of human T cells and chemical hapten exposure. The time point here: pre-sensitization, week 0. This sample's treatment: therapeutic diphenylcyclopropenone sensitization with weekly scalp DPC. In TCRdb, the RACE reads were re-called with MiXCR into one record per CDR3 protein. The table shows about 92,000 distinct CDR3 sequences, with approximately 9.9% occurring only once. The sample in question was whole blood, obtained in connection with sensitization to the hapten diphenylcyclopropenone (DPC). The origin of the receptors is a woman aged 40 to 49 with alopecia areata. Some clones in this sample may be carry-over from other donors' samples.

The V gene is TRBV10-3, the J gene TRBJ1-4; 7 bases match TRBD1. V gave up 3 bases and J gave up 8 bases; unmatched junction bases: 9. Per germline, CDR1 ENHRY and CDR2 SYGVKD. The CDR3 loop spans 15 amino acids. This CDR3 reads CAISDPQGIREKLFF. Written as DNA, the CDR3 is TGTGCCATCAGTGACCCACAGGGGATTCGGGAAAAACTGTTTTTT.

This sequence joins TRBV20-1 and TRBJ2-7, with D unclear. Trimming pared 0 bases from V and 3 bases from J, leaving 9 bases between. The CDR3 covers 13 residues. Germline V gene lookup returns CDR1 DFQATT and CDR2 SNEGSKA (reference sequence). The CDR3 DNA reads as TGCAGTGCTAGAGATCAGCTAGGCTACGAGCAGTACTTC. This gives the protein CSARDQLGYEQYF.

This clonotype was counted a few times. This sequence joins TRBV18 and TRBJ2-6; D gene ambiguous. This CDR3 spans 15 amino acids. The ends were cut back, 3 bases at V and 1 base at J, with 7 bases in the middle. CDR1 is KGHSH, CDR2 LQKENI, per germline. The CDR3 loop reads CASSPLRSGANVLTF. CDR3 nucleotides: TGTGCCAGCTCACCCCTTCGTTCTGGGGCCAACGTCCTGACTTTC.

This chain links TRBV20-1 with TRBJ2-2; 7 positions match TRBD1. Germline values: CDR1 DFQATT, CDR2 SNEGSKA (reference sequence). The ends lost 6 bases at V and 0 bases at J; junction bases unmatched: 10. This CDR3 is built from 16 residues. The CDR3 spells CSAHTGVPANTGELFF. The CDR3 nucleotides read TGCAGTGCGCATACAGGGGTACCGGCGAACACCGGGGAGCTGTTTTTT.

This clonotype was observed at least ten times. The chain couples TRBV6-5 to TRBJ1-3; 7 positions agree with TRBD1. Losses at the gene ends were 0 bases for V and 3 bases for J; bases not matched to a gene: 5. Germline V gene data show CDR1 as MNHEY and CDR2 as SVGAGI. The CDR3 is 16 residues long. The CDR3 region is CASSYSRGQVGNTIYF. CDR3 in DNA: TGTGCCAGCAGTTACTCAAGGGGGCAGGTTGGAAACACCATATATTTT.

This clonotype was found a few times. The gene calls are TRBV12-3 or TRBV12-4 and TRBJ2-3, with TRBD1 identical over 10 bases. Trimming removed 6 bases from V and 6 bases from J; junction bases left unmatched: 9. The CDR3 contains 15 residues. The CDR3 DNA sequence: TGTGCCAGCAGCCAATGGGGGACAGGGGCGGATACGCAGTATTTT. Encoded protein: CASSQWGTGADTQYF.

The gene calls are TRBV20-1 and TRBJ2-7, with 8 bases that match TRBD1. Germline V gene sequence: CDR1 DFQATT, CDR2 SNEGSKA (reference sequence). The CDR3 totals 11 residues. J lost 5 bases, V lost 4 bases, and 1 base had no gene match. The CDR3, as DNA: TGCAGTGCTATGACAGGGGACGAGCAGTACTTC. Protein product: CSAMTGDEQYF.

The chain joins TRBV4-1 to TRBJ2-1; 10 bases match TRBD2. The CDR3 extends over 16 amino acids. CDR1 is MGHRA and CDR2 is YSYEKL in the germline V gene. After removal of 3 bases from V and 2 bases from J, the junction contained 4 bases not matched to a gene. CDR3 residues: CASSQRAGGTYNEQFF. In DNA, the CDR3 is TGCGCCAGCAGCCAGAGAGCGGGGGGGACCTACAATGAGCAGTTCTTC.

The CDR3 DNA is TGTGCCAGCAGCCAAGACTTAGCATTCGGAGATACGCAGTATTTT. Its translation is CASSQDLAFGDTQYF. J is TRBJ2-3 and V is TRBV3-1; D remains unclear. V lost 0 bases to trimming and J lost 5 bases, with 12 bases between them. Germline V gene sequence: CDR1 LGHDT, CDR2 YNNKEL (reference sequence). The CDR3 contains 15 residues.